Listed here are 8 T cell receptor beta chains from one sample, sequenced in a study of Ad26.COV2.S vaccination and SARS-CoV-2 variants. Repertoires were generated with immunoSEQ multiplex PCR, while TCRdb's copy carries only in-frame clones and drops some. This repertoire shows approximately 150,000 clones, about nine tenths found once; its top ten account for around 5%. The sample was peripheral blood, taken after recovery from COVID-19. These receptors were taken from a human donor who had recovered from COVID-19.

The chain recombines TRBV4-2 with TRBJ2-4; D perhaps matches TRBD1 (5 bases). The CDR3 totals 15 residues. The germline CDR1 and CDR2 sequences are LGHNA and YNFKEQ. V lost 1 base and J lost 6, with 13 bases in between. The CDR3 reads CASSQAGLQGNIQYF. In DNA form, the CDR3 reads TGTGCCAGCAGCCAAGCAGGCCTTCAGGGAAACATTCAGTACTTC.

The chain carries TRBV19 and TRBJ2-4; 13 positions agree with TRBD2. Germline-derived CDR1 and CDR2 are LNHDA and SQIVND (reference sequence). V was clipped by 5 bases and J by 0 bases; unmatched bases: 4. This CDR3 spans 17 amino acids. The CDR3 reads CASSLLAGGLAKNIQYF. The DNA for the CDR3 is TGTGCCAGTAGTTTACTAGCGGGGGGGCTAGCCAAAAACATTCAGTACTTC. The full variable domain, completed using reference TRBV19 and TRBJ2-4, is DGGITQSPKYLFRKEGQNVTLSCEQNLNHDAMYWYRQDPGQGLRLIYYSQIVNDFQKGDIAEGYSVSREKKESFPLTVTSAQKNPTAFYLCASSLLAGGLAKNIQYFGAGTRLSVL.

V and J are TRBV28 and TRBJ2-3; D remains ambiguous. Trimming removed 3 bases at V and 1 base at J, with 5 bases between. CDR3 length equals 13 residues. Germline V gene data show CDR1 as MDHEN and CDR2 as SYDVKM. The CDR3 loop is CASSFIGTDTQYF. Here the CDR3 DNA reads TGTGCCAGCAGTTTCATTGGCACAGATACGCAGTATTTT. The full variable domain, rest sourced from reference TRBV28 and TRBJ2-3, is DVKVTQSSRYLVKRTGEKVFLECVQDMDHENMFWYRQDPGLGLRLIYFSYDVKMKEKGDIPEGYSVSREKKERFSLILESASTNQTSMYLCASSFIGTDTQYFGPGTRLTVL.

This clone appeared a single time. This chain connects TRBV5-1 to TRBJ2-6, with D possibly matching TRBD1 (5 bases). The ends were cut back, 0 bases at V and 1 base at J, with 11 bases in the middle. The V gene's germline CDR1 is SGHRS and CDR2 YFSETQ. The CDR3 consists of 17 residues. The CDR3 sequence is CASSLGTFFSGANVLTF. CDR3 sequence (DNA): TGCGCCAGCAGCTTGGGGACATTCTTTTCTGGGGCCAACGTCCTGACTTTC. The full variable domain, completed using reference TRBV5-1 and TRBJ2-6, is KAGVTQTPRYLIKTRGQQVTLSCSPISGHRSVSWYQQTPGQGLQFLFEYFSETQRNKGNFPGRFSGRQFSNSRSEMNVSTLELGDSALYLCASSLGTFFSGANVLTFGAGSRLTVL.

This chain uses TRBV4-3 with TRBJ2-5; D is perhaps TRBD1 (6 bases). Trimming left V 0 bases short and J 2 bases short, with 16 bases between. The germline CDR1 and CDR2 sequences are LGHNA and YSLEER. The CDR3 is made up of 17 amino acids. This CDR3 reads CASSQDRFLGGQETQYF. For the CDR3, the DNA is TGCGCCAGCAGCCAAGACCGGTTTTTAGGGGGACAAGAGACCCAGTACTTC.

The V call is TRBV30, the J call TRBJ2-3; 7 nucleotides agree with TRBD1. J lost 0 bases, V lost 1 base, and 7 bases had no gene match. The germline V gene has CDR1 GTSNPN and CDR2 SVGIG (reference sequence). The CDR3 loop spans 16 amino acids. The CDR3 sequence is CAWSDRRQGSTDTQYF. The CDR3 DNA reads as TGTGCCTGGAGTGACCGAAGACAGGGTAGCACAGATACGCAGTATTTT.

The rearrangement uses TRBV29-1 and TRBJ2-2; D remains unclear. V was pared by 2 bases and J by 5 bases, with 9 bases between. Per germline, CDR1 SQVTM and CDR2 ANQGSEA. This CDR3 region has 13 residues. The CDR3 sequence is CSVERAFTGELFF. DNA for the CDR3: TGCAGCGTTGAAAGGGCTTTTACCGGGGAGCTGTTTTTT.

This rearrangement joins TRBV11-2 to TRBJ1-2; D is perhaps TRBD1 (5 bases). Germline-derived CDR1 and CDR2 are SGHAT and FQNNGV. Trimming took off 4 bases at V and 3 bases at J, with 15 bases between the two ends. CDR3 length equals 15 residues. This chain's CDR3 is CASSSVGGRDYGYTF. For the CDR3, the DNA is TGTGCCAGCAGCTCCGTAGGAGGCAGGGACTATGGCTACACCTTC.